The source of this TCR beta chain is a study of T cells in Graves' hyperthyroidism and ophthalmopathy (dated by TCRdb to the late 2010s). General notes on the study: Peripheral blood samples were taken at the time of initial diagnosis, prior to any treatment. Following sampling, methimazole starting at 30 mg daily was given to hyperthyroidism patients, and high-dose intravenous methylprednisolone was given to ophthalmopathy patients. For training and testing, the 80 to 100 patients in the discovery cohort were randomly divided in a 7:3 ratio. An independent validation cohort of about 19 hyperthyroidism patients and about 16 patients who later progressed to ophthalmopathy tested prospective prediction of ophthalmopathy. In several Graves' hyperthyroidism patients, the study also compared T-cell repertoires from thyroid tissue with T-cell repertoires from blood. The paper describes TCR Vbeta CDR3 sequencing of some 130 peripheral blood samples, made up of some 42 ophthalmopathy patients, 70 to 75 hyperthyroidism patients and 17 progressor patients. A discovery cohort of fewer than 110 patients, about 40 with Graves' ophthalmopathy and 55 to 65 with stable Graves' hyperthyroidism, was used to find distinguishing TCR V-J signatures.

Amplification of TCR beta CDR3 regions was carried out from RNA transcripts. The TCR CDR3 was subjected to a first round of RT-PCR using the HTBI primer set and the Qiagen OneStep RT-PCR kit. Libraries were constructed in a second round of multiplex PCR, after which size selection and purification were carried out. The libraries were sequenced on an Illumina HiSeq2000 using paired-end 100 bp reads. The authors' analysis ran thus. SOAPnuke was used to process the raw data, throwing out any read that contained adapters or uncalled bases, had a mean Phred below 15, or lacked an exact constant-primer or identifier match. High-quality paired reads were merged using COPE v1.2.5, and each unique nucleotide sequence was defined as a clonotype. MiTCR v1.1 was used to align clonotypes to the IMGT TRBV, TRBD and TRBJ reference segments. The analysis was restricted to V-J combinations with a frequency above 0.0001, which together covered just over 99% of the repertoires. The TCS score was defined as F50 (clonal expansion) divided by E x V (chaos), with BLOSUM62-based TCRdist calculated between CDR3 peptides within each V-J. Welch's t-statistics and random forest reduced 500 to 550 V-J features to around 14, which were used in a naive Bayes classifier (R e1071). TCRdb itself trimmed the public reads at Q25 with fastp, ran MiXCR and retained productive beta chains. Rows matching on CDR3 protein sequence are summarized as one entry with the most common DNA and genes. TCRdb assigned the V and J calls; the authors' analysis was not used. Present in this sample are hundreds of thousands of distinct CDR3 sequences, around 14% of which were seen just once. The ten most abundant clones make up 20% to 25% of the sample.

This clonotype showed up many times. The antigen it recognizes is unknown. The record has no base qualities; no much larger clone is one base away. Taken from the germline V gene, the CDR1 and CDR2 loops are MNHEY and SVGAGI. Measured from the cysteine to the phenylalanine, the CDR3 is 17 residues long. Only the CDR3 part of the read is kept: 51 bases, read in frame from the first base. V is pruned by 2 bases and J by 4 bases, leaving 13 bases of the junction without a gene match. A patient counted as having stable Graves' hyperthyroidism if no progression to ophthalmopathy occurred over 18 months of follow-up. Hyperthyroidism patients were newly diagnosed, had a disease duration of under 2 months, and were aged 18 to 65 years. Patients with uncontrolled infections, other autoimmune diseases, pregnancy or lactation were excluded. Diagnoses were based on clinical symptoms, serum thyroxine and TRAb, thyroid ultrasound and orbital computed tomography. PBMCs were separated from under 11 ml of fresh peripheral blood using Ficoll-Paque density gradient centrifugation. Trizol reagent was used to extract total RNA, and RNA quality was then checked on an Agilent 2100 Bioanalyzer.

On the study overall, not on this receptor specifically: Ophthalmopathy was separated from stable hyperthyroidism by a 13 V-J signature model, with 87.88% sensitivity and 81% to 82% specificity obtained in cross-validation and 80%/75% obtained in testing. No statistical method was used to fix the sample size in advance, and group allocation was not hidden from the investigators. During validation, the model predicted progression to ophthalmopathy a median of about 5.9 months ahead of onset, with more than 55% sensitivity and 72.22% specificity. Most expanded thyroid clonotypes (frequency above 0.001) were also detected in blood, suggesting blood repertoires may reflect thyroid immune responses.

Rearrangement joined TRBV6-5 to TRBJ1-2; TRBD1 matches 7 bases in the middle. Sequencing input: blood. This clonotype was sampled from a woman aged 25 to 39 with Graves' hyperthyroidism. The DNA is as follows: TGTGCCAGCAGTTACCACGGACTGGGACAGTCTGGCTATGGCTACACCTTC. This sequence encodes CASSYHGLGQSGYGYTF.